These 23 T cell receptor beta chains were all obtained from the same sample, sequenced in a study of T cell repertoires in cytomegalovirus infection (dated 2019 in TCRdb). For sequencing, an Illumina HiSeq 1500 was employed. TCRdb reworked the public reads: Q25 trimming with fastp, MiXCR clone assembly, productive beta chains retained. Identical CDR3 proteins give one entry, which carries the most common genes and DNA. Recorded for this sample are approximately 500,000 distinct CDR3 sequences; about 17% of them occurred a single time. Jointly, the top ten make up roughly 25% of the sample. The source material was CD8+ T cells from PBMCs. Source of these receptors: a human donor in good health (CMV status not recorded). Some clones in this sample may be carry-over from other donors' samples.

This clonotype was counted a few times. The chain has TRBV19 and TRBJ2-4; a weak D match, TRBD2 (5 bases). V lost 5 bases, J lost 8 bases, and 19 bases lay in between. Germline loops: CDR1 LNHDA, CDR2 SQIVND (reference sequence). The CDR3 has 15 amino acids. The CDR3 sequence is CASSAGYLVKDIQYF. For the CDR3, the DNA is TGTGCCAGTAGTGCGGGTTACCTTGTTAAAGACATTCAGTACTTC.

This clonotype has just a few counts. The CDR3 is CASSSMTGGASMDEQYF. For the CDR3, the DNA is TGTGCCAGCAGCTCCATGACAGGGGGCGCTTCGATGGACGAGCAGTACTTC. The rearrangement joins TRBV11-1 to TRBJ2-7; TRBD1 agrees at 10 bases. V shed 4 bases, J shed 5 bases, and the junction held 14 bases outside the gene matches. Per germline, CDR1 SGHAT and CDR2 FQDESV (reference sequence). This CDR3 region has 17 residues. Full variable domain (rest looked up from reference TRBV11-1 and TRBJ2-7): EAEVAQSPRYKITEKSQAVAFWCDPISGHATLYWYRQILGQGPELLVQFQDESVVDDSQLPKDRFSAERLKGVDSTLKIQPAELGDSAMYLCASSSMTGGASMDEQYFGPGTRLTVT.

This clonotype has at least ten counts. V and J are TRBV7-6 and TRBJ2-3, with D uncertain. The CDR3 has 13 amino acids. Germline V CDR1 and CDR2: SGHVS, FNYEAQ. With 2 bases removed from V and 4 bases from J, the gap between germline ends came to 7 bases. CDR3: CASSLSVSDTQYF. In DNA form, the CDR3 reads TGTGCCAGCAGCTTAAGTGTTTCAGATACGCAGTATTTT.

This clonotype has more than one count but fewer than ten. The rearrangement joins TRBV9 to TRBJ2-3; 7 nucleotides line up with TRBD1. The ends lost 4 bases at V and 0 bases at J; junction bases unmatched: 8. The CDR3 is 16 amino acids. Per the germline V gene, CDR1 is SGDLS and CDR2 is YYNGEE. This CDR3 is CASSLNRGTSTDTQYF. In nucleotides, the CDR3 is TGTGCCAGCAGCTTGAACAGGGGAACGAGCACAGATACGCAGTATTTT.

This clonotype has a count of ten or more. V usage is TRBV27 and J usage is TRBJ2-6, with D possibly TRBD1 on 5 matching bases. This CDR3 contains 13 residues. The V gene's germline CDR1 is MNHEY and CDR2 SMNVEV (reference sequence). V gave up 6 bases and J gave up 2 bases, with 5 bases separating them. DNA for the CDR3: TGTGCCAGCAGCAGGGCTGGGGCCAACGTCCTGACTTTC. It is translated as CASSRAGANVLTF.

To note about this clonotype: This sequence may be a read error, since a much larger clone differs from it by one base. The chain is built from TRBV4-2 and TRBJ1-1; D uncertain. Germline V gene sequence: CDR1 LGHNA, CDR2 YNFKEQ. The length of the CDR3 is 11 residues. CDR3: CAVTDGDEDFF. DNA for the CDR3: TGTGCCGTTACCGACGGGGATGAAGATTTCTTT.

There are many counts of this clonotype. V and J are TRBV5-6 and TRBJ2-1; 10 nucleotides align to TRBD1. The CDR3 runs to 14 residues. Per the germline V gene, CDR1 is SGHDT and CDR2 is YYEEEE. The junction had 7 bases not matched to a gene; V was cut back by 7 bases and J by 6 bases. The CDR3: CASRQGAIPNEQFF. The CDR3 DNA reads TGTGCCAGCCGACAGGGGGCAATCCCCAATGAGCAGTTCTTC.

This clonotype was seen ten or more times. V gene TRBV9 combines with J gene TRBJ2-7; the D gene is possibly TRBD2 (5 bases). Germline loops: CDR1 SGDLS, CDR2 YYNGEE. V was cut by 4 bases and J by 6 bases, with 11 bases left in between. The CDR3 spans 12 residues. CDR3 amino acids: CASSPGRSEQYF. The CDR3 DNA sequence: TGTGCCAGCAGCCCGGGAAGAAGCGAGCAGTACTTC.

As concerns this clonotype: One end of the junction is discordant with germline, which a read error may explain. CDR3 sequence (DNA): TGTGCTAGCAGCTTAGAGAGGGCGACAGGGACCAGGGAAGAGACCCAGTACTTC. Protein product: CASSLERATGTREETQYF. The chain employs TRBV7-7 and TRBJ2-5, with TRBD1 matching over 7 bases. This CDR3 spans 18 amino acids. The germline V gene encodes CDR1 SSHAT and CDR2 FNYEAQ (reference sequence).

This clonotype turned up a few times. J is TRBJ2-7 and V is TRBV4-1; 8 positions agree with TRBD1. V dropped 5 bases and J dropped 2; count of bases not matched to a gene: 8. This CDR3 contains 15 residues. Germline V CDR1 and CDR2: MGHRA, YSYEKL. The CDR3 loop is CASSFHRGDPYEQYF. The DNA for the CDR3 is TGCGCCAGCAGCTTCCACAGGGGGGACCCCTACGAGCAGTACTTC.

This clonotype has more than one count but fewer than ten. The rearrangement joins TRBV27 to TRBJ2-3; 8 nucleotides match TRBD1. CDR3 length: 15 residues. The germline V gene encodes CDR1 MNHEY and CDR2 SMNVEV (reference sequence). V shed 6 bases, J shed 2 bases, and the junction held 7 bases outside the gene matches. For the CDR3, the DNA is TGTGCCAGCAGCCTGACAGGGGAAATCACAGATACGCAGTATTTT. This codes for CASSLTGEITDTQYF.

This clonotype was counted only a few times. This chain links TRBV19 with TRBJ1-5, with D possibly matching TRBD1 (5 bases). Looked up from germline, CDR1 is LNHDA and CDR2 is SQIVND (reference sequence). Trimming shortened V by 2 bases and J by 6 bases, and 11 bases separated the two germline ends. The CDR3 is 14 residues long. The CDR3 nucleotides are TGTGCCAGTAGTATACCAGGGACTGGTCAGCCCCAGCATTTT. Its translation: CASSIPGTGQPQHF.

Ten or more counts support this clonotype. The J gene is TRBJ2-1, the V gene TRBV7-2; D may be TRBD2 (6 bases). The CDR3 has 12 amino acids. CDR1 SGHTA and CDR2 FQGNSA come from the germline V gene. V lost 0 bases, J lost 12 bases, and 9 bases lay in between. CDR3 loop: CASSLARDSQFF. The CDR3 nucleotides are TGTGCCAGCAGCTTAGCGAGGGACTCGCAGTTCTTC.

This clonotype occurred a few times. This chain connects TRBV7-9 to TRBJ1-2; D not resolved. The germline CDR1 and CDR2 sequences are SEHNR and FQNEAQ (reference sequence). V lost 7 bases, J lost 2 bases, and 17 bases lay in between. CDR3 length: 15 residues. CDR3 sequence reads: CASNPLMAPNYGYTF. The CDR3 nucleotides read TGTGCCAGCAACCCCCTCATGGCGCCCAACTATGGCTACACCTTC.

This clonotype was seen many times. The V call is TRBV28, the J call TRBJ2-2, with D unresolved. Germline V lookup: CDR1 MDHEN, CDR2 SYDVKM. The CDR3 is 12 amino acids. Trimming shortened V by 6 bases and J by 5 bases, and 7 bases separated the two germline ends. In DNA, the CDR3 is TGTGCCAGCAGCTTCGGGACCGGGGAGCTGTTTTTT. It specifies CASSFGTGELFF.

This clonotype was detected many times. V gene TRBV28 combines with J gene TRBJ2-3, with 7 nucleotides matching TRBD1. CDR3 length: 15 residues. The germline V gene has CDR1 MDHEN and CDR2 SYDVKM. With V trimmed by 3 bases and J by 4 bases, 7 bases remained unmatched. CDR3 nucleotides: TGTGCCAGCAGTTTTGCCGACAGGGCTTCAGATACGCAGTATTTT. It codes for CASSFADRASDTQYF.

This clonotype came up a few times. The CDR3 loop is CASSGRDRGKQETQYF. CDR3 bases: TGTGCCAGCAGTGGCCGGGACAGGGGGAAACAAGAGACCCAGTACTTC. The chain carries TRBV27 and TRBJ2-5; 11 bases are a match to TRBD1. With V trimmed by 5 bases and J by 2 bases, 7 bases remained unmatched. Germline CDR1 and CDR2: MNHEY and SMNVEV (reference sequence). The CDR3 is 16 amino acids.

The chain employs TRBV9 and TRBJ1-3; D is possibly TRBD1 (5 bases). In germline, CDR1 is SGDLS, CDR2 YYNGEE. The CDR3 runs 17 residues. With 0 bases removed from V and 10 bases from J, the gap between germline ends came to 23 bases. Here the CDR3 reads CASSVEAWRQGRGTIYF. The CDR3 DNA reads TGTGCCAGCAGCGTAGAGGCGTGGAGGCAGGGCCGCGGGACCATATATTTT.

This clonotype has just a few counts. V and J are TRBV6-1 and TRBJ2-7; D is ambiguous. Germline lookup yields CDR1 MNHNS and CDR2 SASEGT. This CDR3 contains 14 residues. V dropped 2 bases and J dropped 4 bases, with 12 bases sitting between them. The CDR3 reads CASSESSAPYEQYF. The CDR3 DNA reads TGTGCCAGCAGTGAAAGTTCAGCCCCTTACGAGCAGTACTTC.

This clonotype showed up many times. The CDR3 bases are TGTGCCAGCAGCAGCCGGGACAGGGGGTCTAATGAAAAACTGTTTTTT. It is translated as CASSSRDRGSNEKLFF. V is TRBV7-8 and J is TRBJ1-4; 11 bases agree with TRBD1. The CDR3 spans 16 residues. The V gene's germline CDR1 is SGHVS and CDR2 FQNEAQ. V shed 5 bases and J 3 bases; nucleotides not matched to a gene: 5.

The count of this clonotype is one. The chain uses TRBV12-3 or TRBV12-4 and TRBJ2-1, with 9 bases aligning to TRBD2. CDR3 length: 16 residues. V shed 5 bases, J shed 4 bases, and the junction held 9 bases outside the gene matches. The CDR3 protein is CASSRPVAGVYNEQFF. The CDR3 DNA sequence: TGTGCCAGCAGTCGCCCCGTAGCGGGGGTTTACAATGAGCAGTTCTTC.

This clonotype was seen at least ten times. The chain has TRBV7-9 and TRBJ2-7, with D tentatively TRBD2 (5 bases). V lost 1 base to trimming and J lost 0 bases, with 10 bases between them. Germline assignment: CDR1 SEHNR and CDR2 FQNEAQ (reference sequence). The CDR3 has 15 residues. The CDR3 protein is CASSLEVANSYEQYF. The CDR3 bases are TGTGCCAGCAGCTTAGAGGTAGCGAACTCCTACGAGCAGTACTTC.

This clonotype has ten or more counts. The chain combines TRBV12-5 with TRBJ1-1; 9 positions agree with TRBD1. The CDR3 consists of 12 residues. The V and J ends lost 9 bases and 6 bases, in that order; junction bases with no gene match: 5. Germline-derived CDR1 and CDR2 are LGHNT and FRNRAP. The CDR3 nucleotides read TGTGCTAGCGGACAGGGGATCGCTGAAGCTTTCTTT. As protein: CASGQGIAEAFF.